In this sample, the clone carrying this T cell receptor beta chain turned up once. This specimen belongs to a study of blood T cell repertoires in COVID-19. Sequenced by immunoSEQ multiplex PCR; TCRdb stores in-frame clones only, minus some. The sample has some 270,000 clones, around nine tenths seen once; the top ten hold roughly 1.6%. Germline values: CDR1 LNHDA, CDR2 SQIVND (reference sequence). This CDR3 region has 15 residues. The J segment lost 10 bases and the V segment lost 7 bases, leaving 15 bases of the junction unmatched. This sequence joins TRBV19 and TRBJ1-5, with 8 nucleotides matching TRBD1. The receptor was isolated from a woman aged 55 to 70 who had recovered from COVID-19. Material for sequencing was peripheral blood. CDR3 bases: TGTGCCAGTAAACTCGAGACAGGGGCGAGCCATCCCCAGCATTTT. This gives the protein CASKLETGASHPQHF.